One sample yielded the 22 T cell receptor beta chains listed below, sequenced in a study of blood T cell repertoires in COVID-19. Libraries were prepared by immunoSEQ multiplex PCR; TCRdb keeps only in-frame clonotypes and omits some of them. This sample has over 75,000 clones, with around three quarters found just once. The sequencing sample was made of peripheral blood. Source of these receptors: a man aged 50 to 60 who had recovered from COVID-19.

This clone was observed a handful of times. V gene TRBV11-2 combines with J gene TRBJ1-6; 10 nucleotides match TRBD1. Germline CDR1 reads SGHAT; CDR2 reads FQNNGV. J gave up 7 bases and V 5 bases, and 5 bases lay outside the gene matches. This CDR3 contains 15 residues. CDR3 amino acids: CASSPRDRGNSPLHF. The DNA for the CDR3 is TGTGCCAGCAGCCCGCGGGACAGGGGCAATTCACCCCTCCACTTT.

This clone occurred many times. V is TRBV6-5 and J is TRBJ2-7; D may be TRBD1 (6 bases). CDR3 length: 13 amino acids. In germline, CDR1 is MNHEY, CDR2 SVGAGI. Trimming took 6 bases from V and 2 from J, leaving 11 bases between them. CDR3 DNA sequence: TGTGCCAGCAGGACAAGGACAGCCTACGAGCAGTACTTC. Its protein product is CASRTRTAYEQYF.

In this sample, this clone turned up a few times. V usage is TRBV5-1 and J usage is TRBJ2-3, with 8 bases identical to TRBD2. Germline CDR1 is SGHRS and CDR2 is YFSETQ. V shed 4 bases and J 4 bases; nucleotides not matched to a gene: 8. CDR3 length: 15 amino acids. CDR3 nucleotide sequence: TGCGCCAGCAGCCAACTACTAGCGGCTGCAGATACGCAGTATTTT. It is translated as CASSQLLAAADTQYF.

This rearrangement joins TRBV5-4 to TRBJ2-7; 11 bases agree with TRBD2. The CDR3 covers 15 residues. CDR1 is SGHNT, CDR2 YYREEE, per germline (reference sequence). The junction had 3 bases not matched to a gene; V was cut back by 4 bases and J by 0 bases. DNA for the CDR3: TGTGCCAGCAGCCGTACTAGCGGGAGCTCCTACGAGCAGTACTTC. Translation gives CASSRTSGSSYEQYF.

The genes are TRBV18 and TRBJ2-1, with a weak D call TRBD1 (5 bases). Germline lookup yields CDR1 KGHSH and CDR2 LQKENI. The CDR3 has 15 residues. Trimming took 3 bases from V and 4 from J, leaving 13 bases between them. The CDR3 nucleotides are TGTGCCAGCTCACCGAGACAGCAACTATACAATGAGCAGTTCTTC. It specifies CASSPRQQLYNEQFF.

This chain links TRBV3-1 (or the pseudogene TRBV3-2) with TRBJ1-1, with TRBD1 identical over 9 bases. In germline, CDR1 is LGHDT, CDR2 YNNKEL (reference sequence). The CDR3 length is 12 residues. The ends lost 4 bases at V and 9 bases at J; junction bases unmatched: 3. The CDR3 loop reads CASSPDRGKAFF. CDR3 nucleotides: TGTGCCAGCAGCCCAGACAGGGGGAAAGCTTTCTTT.

This clone appeared once. The chain joins TRBV6-2 or TRBV6-3 to TRBJ1-4, with D unclear. Germline V gene lookup returns CDR1 MNHEY and CDR2 SVGEGT. The CDR3 totals 13 residues. V was trimmed by 4 bases and J by 7 bases, leaving 10 bases between them. The CDR3 is CASSSREVEKLFF. DNA for the CDR3: TGTGCCAGCAGTTCCCGGGAAGTTGAAAAACTGTTTTTT.

V and J are TRBV9 and TRBJ2-1, with 7 bases lining up with TRBD1. The junction had 6 bases not matched to a gene; V was cut back by 6 bases and J by 0 bases. Germline V lookup: CDR1 SGDLS, CDR2 YYNGEE. The CDR3 sequence is 15 residues long. The CDR3 coding sequence is TGTGCCAGCACCCTGACAGGGTCCTCCTACAATGAGCAGTTCTTC. This gives the protein CASTLTGSSYNEQFF.

The gene calls are TRBV18 and TRBJ1-2; perhaps TRBD1 as D (6 bases). The V gene's germline CDR1 is KGHSH and CDR2 LQKENI. This CDR3 is 13 amino acids long. V was trimmed by 6 bases and J by 6 bases, leaving 14 bases between them. CDR3 bases: TGTGCCAGCTCCCTCTCCTACAGGGATGGCTACACCTTC. It yields the protein CASSLSYRDGYTF.

The V call is TRBV2, the J call TRBJ2-7; 9 nucleotides match TRBD2. With V trimmed by 8 bases and J by 5 bases, 7 bases remained unmatched. The CDR3 spans 13 residues. Germline V gives CDR1 SNHLY, CDR2 FYNNEI. For the CDR3, the DNA is TGTGCCAGCCGGAAAGCGGGGGGCCACGAGCAGTACTTC. It is translated as CASRKAGGHEQYF. The whole variable domain, remainder taken from reference TRBV2 and TRBJ2-7, is EPEVTQTPSHQVTQMGQEVILRCVPISNHLYFYWYRQILGQKVEFLVSFYNNEISEKSEIFDDQFSVERPDGSNFTLKIRSTKLEDSAMYFCASRKAGGHEQYFGPGTRLTVT.

The genes are TRBV6-2 or TRBV6-3 and TRBJ1-5, with a tentative D call TRBD1 (6 bases). The CDR3 runs 17 residues. The V end lost 2 bases, the J end lost 5 bases, and 19 bases lay between the germline ends. Germline V lookup: CDR1 MNHEY, CDR2 SVGEGT. DNA for the CDR3: TGTGCCAGCAGTTACATTTCGGTTTTGGCAGGGGATCAGCCCCAGCATTTT. This sequence encodes CASSYISVLAGDQPQHF.

The chain uses TRBV7-6 and TRBJ2-3; possibly TRBD2 for D (5 bases). V lost 1 base and J lost 0, with 11 bases in between. The length of the CDR3 is 16 residues. Germline loops: CDR1 SGHVS, CDR2 FNYEAQ. The CDR3 loop is CASSLGTPTSTDTQYF. The CDR3 DNA sequence: TGTGCCAGCAGCTTAGGGACTCCGACAAGCACAGATACGCAGTATTTT.

This chain joins TRBV6-5 and TRBJ1-5; a weak D match, TRBD1 (6 bases). The germline V and J ends were trimmed by 6 bases and 0 bases, with 12 bases remaining between them. This CDR3 contains 15 residues. The germline V gene encodes CDR1 MNHEY and CDR2 SVGAGI. CDR3 sequence (DNA): TGTGCCAGCAGGCCACAGGGAAATAGCAATCAGCCCCAGCATTTT. Protein sequence: CASRPQGNSNQPQHF.

The rearrangement joins TRBV19 to TRBJ1-5; tentative D call: TRBD1 (6 bases). Per the germline V gene, CDR1 is LNHDA and CDR2 is SQIVND (reference sequence). This CDR3 comprises 14 residues. Between the trimmed V and J ends, which lost 9 bases and 0 bases, there was a span of 12 bases. The DNA for the CDR3 is TGTGCCAGCACGACAGGTAATAGCAATCAGCCCCAGCATTTT. It codes for CASTTGNSNQPQHF.

The V gene is TRBV19, the J gene TRBJ2-3, with TRBD1 matching over 11 bases. This CDR3 comprises 16 residues. J lost 2 bases, V lost 5 bases, and 6 bases had no gene match. From germline, CDR1 is LNHDA and CDR2 SQIVND (reference sequence). For the CDR3, the DNA is TGTGCCAGTAGTCCACGGGACAGGGGGAACACAGATACGCAGTATTTT. Protein product: CASSPRDRGNTDTQYF.

This clone was counted only a few times. This rearrangement joins TRBV7-2 to TRBJ2-5; D is perhaps TRBD2 (6 bases). Trimming took off 1 base at V and 5 bases at J, with 14 bases between the two ends. CDR3 length: 15 amino acids. Germline V lookup: CDR1 SGHTA, CDR2 FQGNSA. The CDR3 loop reads CASSLVGRRGETQYF. The CDR3 DNA follows: TGTGCCAGCAGCTTAGTGGGTCGTCGGGGGGAGACCCAGTACTTC.

The rearrangement joins TRBV18 to TRBJ2-3, with TRBD2 as a possible D gene (5 bases). The V end was cut by 0 bases, the J end by 2 bases, with 6 bases between. CDR1 KGHSH and CDR2 LQKENI come from the germline V gene. This CDR3 region has 14 residues. The CDR3 sequence is CASSPPEATDTQYF. As DNA, the CDR3 is TGTGCCAGCTCACCACCGGAGGCCACAGATACGCAGTATTTT. The variable domain in full, completed from reference TRBV18 and TRBJ2-3, reads NAGVMQNPRHLVRRRGQEARLRCSPMKGHSHVYWYRQLPEEGLKFMVYLQKENIIDESGMPKERFSAEFPKEGPSILRIQQVVRGDSAAYFCASSPPEATDTQYFGPGTRLTVL.

The CDR3 region has the DNA TGTGCCAGCAGCTTAAGCCGACTGGCGGAGACCCAGTACTTC. It is translated as CASSLSRLAETQYF. V usage is TRBV7-2 and J usage is TRBJ2-5; D is uncertain. V lost 2 bases and J 5 bases, leaving 12 bases between the germline ends. Germline V gene lookup returns CDR1 SGHTA and CDR2 FQGNSA. The CDR3 runs to 14 residues. The variable domain in full, with the rest retrieved from reference TRBV7-2 and TRBJ2-5, is GAGVSQSPSNKVTEKGKDVELRCDPISGHTALYWYRQSLGQGLEFLIYFQGNSAPDKSGLPSDRFSAERTGGSVSTLTIQRTQQEDSAVYLCASSLSRLAETQYFGPGTRLLVL.

The CDR3 loop reads CASSKRRVSNEKLFF. The CDR3 DNA reads TGTGCCAGCAGTAAAAGGAGGGTCTCTAATGAAAAACTGTTTTTT. The chain has TRBV28 and TRBJ1-4; D remains unclear. The CDR3 extends over 15 amino acids. Trimming removed 5 bases at V and 3 bases at J, with 13 bases between. The germline CDR1 and CDR2 sequences are MDHEN and SYDVKM.

The chain combines TRBV9 with TRBJ1-1; no clear D. The CDR3 extends over 15 amino acids. Germline V CDR1 and CDR2: SGDLS, YYNGEE. V was trimmed by 0 bases and J by 0 bases, leaving 9 bases between them. The CDR3 bases are TGTGCCAGCAGCGTAGGGGCAGTGATGAACACTGAAGCTTTCTTT. This encodes CASSVGAVMNTEAFF. Variable domain in full (rest from reference TRBV9 and TRBJ1-1): DSGVTQTPKHLITATGQRVTLRCSPRSGDLSVYWYQQSLDQGLQFLIQYYNGEERAKGNILERFSAQQFPDLHSELNLSSLELGDSALYFCASSVGAVMNTEAFFGQGTRLTVV.

The chain couples TRBV5-1 to TRBJ1-2; 11 bases match TRBD1. CDR1 and CDR2 (germline): SGHRS, YFSETQ. Trimming at V came to 4 bases and at J to 12 bases, leaving 14 bases not matched to a gene. CDR3 size: 15 residues. The chain's CDR3 is CASSIEGTGGALDTF. The CDR3 nucleotides read TGCGCCAGCAGCATCGAAGGGACAGGGGGGGCCTTAGACACCTTC.

This chain links TRBV7-2 with TRBJ2-3, with 7 nucleotides matching TRBD1. V trimming: 6 bases; J trimming: 2 bases; junction bases outside the gene matches: 8. From germline, CDR1 is SGHTA and CDR2 FQGNSA. The CDR3 is made up of 15 amino acids. CDR3: CASRYRDSTTDTQYF. DNA for the CDR3: TGTGCCAGCAGATATAGGGACAGCACCACAGATACGCAGTATTTT. The full variable domain, its missing parts supplied by reference TRBV7-2 and TRBJ2-3, is GAGVSQSPSNKVTEKGKDVELRCDPISGHTALYWYRQSLGQGLEFLIYFQGNSAPDKSGLPSDRFSAERTGGSVSTLTIQRTQQEDSAVYLCASRYRDSTTDTQYFGPGTRLTVL.